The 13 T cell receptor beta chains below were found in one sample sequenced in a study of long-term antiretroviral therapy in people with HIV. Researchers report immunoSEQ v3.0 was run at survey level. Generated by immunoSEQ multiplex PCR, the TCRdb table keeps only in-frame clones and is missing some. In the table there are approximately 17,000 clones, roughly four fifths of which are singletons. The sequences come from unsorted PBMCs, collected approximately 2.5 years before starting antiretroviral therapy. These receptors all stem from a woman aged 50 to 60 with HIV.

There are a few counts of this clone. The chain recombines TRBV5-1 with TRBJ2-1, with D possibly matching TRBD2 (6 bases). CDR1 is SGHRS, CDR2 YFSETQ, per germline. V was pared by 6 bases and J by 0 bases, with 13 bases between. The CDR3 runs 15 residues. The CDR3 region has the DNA TGCGCCAGCATCCCGAGCGGGTCCTCCTACAATGAGCAGTTCTTC. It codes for CASIPSGSSYNEQFF.

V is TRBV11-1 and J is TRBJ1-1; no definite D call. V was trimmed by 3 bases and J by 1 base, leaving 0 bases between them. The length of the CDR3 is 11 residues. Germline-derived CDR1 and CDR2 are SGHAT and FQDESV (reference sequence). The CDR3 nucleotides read TGTGCCAGCAGCTTGAACACTGAAGCTTTCTTT. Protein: CASSLNTEAFF.

The CDR3 DNA reads as TGTGCCAGCAGCTTTGCTATAGCGGGGGGGCGGGAGACCCAGTACTTC. It is translated as CASSFAIAGGRETQYF. J is TRBJ2-5 and V is TRBV5-5, with 11 bases that match TRBD2. Per the germline V gene, CDR1 is SGHKS and CDR2 is YYEKEE (reference sequence). V shed 2 bases, J shed 5 bases, and the junction held 8 bases outside the gene matches. This CDR3 comprises 16 residues. Together with reference TRBV5-5 and TRBJ2-5, the CDR3 gives the full variable domain: DAGVTQSPTHLIKTRGQQVTLRCSPISGHKSVSWYQQVLGQGPQFIFQYYEKEERGRGNFPDRFSARQFPNYSSELNVNALLLGDSALYLCASSFAIAGGRETQYFGPGTRLLVL.

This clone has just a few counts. The CDR3 coding sequence is TGTGCCAGCAGTGTACAGATAACTAATGAAAAACTGTTTTTT. Translated, it gives CASSVQITNEKLFF. The chain is built from TRBV2 and TRBJ1-4, with unresolved D. Germline V gives CDR1 SNHLY, CDR2 FYNNEI. CDR3 length: 14 residues. The ends were cut back, 4 bases at V and 1 base at J, with 7 bases in the middle.

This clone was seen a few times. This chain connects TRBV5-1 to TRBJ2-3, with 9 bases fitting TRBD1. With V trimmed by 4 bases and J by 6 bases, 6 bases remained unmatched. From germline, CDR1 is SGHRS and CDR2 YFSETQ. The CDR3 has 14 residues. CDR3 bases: TGCGCCAGCAGCCTCGGACAGGGGAGGGATACGCAGTATTTT. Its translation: CASSLGQGRDTQYF.

The CDR3, as DNA: TGTGCCAGCAGCAGGGCCCCCAATCAGCCCCAGCATTTT. Translated, it gives CASSRAPNQPQHF. This rearrangement joins TRBV28 to TRBJ1-5, with D perhaps matching TRBD1 (5 bases). V lost 6 bases, J lost 3 bases, and 9 bases lay in between. Per germline, CDR1 MDHEN and CDR2 SYDVKM. The CDR3 extends over 13 amino acids.

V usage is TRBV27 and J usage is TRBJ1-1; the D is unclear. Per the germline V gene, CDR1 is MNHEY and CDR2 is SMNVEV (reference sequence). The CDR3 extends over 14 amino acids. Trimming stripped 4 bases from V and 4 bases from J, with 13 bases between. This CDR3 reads CASSSEGVGTEAFF. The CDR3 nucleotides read TGTGCCAGCAGTTCTGAGGGTGTCGGCACTGAAGCTTTCTTT.

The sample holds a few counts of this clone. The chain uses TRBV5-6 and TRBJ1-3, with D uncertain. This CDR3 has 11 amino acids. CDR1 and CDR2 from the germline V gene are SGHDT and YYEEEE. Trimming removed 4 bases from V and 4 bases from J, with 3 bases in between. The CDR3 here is CASSTGNTIYF. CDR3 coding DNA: TGTGCCAGCAGCACGGGAAACACCATATATTTT.

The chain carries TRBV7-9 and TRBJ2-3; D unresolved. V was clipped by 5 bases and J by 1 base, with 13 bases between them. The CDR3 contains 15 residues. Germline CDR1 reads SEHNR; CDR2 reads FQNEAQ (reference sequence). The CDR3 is CASSPLGGGTDTQYF. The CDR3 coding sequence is TGTGCCAGCAGCCCTCTAGGTGGAGGCACAGATACGCAGTATTTT.

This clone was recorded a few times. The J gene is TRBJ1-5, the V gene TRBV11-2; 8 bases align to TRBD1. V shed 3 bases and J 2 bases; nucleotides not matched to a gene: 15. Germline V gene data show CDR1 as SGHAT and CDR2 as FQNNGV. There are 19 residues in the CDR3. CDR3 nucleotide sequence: TGTGCCAGCAGCTTCCCACAGGGAGGGACAGGACCCCGCAATCAGCCCCAGCATTTT. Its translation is CASSFPQGGTGPRNQPQHF.

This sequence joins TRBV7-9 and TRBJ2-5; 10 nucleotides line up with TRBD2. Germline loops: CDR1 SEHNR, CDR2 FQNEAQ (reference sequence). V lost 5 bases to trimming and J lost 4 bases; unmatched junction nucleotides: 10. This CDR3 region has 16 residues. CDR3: CASSPPGTSVGETQYF. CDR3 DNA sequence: TGTGCCAGCAGCCCGCCCGGGACTAGCGTTGGAGAGACCCAGTACTTC.

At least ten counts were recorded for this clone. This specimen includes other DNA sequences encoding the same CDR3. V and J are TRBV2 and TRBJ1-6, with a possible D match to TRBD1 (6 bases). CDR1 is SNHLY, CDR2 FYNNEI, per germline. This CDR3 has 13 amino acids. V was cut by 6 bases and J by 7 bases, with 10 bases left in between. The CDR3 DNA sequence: TGTGCCAGCAGACAGGGCGGCAATTCACCCCTCCACTTT. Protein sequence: CASRQGGNSPLHF.

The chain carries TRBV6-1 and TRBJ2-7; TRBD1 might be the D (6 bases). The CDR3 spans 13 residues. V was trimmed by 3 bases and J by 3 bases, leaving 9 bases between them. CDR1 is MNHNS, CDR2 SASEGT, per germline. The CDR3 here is CASSDEQGYEQYV. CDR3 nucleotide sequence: TGTGCCAGCAGTGACGAACAGGGCTACGAGCAGTACGTC.